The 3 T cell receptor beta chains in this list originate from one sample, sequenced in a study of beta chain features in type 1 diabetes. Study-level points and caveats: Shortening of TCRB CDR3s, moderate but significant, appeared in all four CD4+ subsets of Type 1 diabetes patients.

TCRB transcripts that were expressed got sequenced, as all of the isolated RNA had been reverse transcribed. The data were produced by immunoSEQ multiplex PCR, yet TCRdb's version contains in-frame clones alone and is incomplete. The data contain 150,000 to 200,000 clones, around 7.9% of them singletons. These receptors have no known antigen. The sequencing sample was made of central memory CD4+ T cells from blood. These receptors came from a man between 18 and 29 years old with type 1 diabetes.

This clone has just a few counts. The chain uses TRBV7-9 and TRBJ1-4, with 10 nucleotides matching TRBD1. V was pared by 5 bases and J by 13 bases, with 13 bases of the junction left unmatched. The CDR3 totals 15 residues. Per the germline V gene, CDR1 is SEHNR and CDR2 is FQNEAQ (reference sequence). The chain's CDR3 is CASSLGQGGDLGLFF. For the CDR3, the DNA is TGTGCCAGCAGCCTTGGACAGGGGGGAGATTTAGGACTGTTTTTT.

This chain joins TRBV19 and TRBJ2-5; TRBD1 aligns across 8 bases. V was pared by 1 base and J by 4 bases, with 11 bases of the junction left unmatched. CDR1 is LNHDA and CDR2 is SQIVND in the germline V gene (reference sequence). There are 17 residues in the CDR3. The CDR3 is CASSIGTGQGVGETQYF. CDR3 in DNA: TGTGCCAGTAGTATAGGCACAGGACAGGGAGTAGGAGAGACCCAGTACTTC.

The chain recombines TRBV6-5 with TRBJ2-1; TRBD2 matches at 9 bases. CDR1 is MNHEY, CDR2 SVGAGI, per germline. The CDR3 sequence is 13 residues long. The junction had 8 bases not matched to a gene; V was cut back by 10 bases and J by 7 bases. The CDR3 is CATRWLAGNEQFF. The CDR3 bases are TGTGCCACACGGTGGCTAGCGGGGAATGAGCAGTTCTTC.